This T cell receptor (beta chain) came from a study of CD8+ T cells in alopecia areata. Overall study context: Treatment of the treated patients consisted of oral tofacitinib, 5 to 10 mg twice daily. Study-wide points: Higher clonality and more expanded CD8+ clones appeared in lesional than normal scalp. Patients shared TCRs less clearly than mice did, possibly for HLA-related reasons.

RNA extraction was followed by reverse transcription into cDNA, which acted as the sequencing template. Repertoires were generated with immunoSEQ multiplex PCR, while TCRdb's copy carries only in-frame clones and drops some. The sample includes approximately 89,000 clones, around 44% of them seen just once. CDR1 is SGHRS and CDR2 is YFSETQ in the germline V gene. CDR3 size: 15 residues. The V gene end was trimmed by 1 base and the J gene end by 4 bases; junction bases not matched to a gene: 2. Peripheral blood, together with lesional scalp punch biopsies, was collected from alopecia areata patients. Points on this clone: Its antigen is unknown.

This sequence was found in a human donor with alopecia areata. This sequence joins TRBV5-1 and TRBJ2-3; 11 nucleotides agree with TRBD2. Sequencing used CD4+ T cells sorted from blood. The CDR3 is CASSLTSGSADTQYF. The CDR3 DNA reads TGCGCCAGCAGCTTGACTAGCGGGAGCGCAGATACGCAGTATTTT.